This T cell receptor (beta chain) was sequenced for a study of T-cell memory formation after mild COVID-19. The CDR3 consists of 11 residues. CDR1 is SQVTM, CDR2 ANQGSEA, per germline. The junction had 0 bases not matched to a gene; V was cut back by 6 bases and J by 5 bases. General observations from the study: Memory cells collected pre-infection included some clones that later responded, suggesting cross-reactive memory joined. Contracting clones from day 15 to 85 showed balanced CD4/CD8; later expanders favored CD4+. Shrinking CD4+ clones resided mostly in CM and EM, and CD8+ ones in EMRA.

A 5'RACE reaction primed in the constant segment made cDNA libraries of TCR alpha and TCR beta, and these carried sample barcodes and UMIs. TCRdb re-analysed the 5' RACE reads in MiXCR, keeping a single row per CDR3 protein. This sample has roughly 200,000 distinct CDR3 sequences, with more than 8% found just once. This clonotype was seen a few times. No antigen is known for it. The V gene is TRBV29-1, the J gene TRBJ1-1; TRBD1 agrees at 10 bases. This TCR derives from a man younger than 35 who had mild COVID-19 (a few samples of this study predate the infection). Cell type and time point are not known. Material: PBMCs or a T cell subset sorted from them (not recorded which). CDR3 amino acids: CSVGQGTEAFF. Here the CDR3 DNA reads TGCAGCGTGGGACAGGGGACTGAAGCTTTCTTT.